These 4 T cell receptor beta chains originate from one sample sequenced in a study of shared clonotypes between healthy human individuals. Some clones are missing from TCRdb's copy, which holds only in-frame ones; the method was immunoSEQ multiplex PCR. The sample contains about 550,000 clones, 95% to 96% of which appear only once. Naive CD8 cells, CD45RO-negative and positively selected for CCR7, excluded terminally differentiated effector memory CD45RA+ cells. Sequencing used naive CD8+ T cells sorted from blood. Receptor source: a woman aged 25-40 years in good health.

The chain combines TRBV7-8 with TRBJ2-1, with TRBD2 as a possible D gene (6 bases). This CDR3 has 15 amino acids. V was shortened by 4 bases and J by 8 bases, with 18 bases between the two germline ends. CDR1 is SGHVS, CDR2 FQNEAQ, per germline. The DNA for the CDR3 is TGTGCCAGCAGCTCAGAGCGGGTACCTTTTGATGAGCAGTTCTTC. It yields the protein CASSSERVPFDEQFF.

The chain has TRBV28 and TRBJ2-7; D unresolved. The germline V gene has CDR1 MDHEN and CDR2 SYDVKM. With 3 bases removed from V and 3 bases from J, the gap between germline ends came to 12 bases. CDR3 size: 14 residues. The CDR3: CASSLAGWGYEQYF. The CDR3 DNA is TGTGCCAGCAGTTTGGCAGGATGGGGCTACGAGCAGTACTTC.

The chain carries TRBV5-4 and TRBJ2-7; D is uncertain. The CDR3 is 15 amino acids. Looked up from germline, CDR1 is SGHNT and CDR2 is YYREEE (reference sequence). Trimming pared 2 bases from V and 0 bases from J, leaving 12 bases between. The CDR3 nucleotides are TGTGCCAGCAGCTTTGATCCATCGGCCTCCTACGAGCAGTACTTC. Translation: CASSFDPSASYEQYF.

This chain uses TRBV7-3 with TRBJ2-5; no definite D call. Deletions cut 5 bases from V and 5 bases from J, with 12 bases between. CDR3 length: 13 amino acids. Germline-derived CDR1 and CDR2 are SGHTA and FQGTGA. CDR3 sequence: CASSPSGPETQYF. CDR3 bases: TGTGCCAGCAGCCCCTCGGGCCCGGAGACCCAGTACTTC.